One TCR beta chain is described in this entry. Cohort assignment relied on participant-reported clinical history. The record originates from a study of blood T cell repertoires in COVID-19. From germline, CDR1 is LGHNA and CDR2 YNFKEQ. V shed 2 bases, J shed 1 base, and the junction held 3 bases outside the gene matches. The CDR3 sequence is 16 residues long. As originally analysed: Estimated nucleated cell counts came from reference gene primer amplification. Clones were read by immunoSEQ multiplex PCR, and TCRdb kept only the in-frame ones, dropping some. The V and J calls and the clone size are those of that table, but D and trimming were determined from the DNA. The sample yields hundreds of thousands of clones, approximately 85% seen once.

The source material was PBMCs or T cells enriched from blood (not recorded which). The rearrangement links TRBV4-2 to TRBJ2-3; 10 bases fit TRBD2. The sequence was obtained from a woman between 50 and 59 years old with acute COVID-19. The CDR3 sequence: CASSQSSGGRTDTQYF. The CDR3 nucleotides read TGTGCCAGCAGCCAATCTAGCGGGGGCCGCACAGATACGCAGTATTTT.